This T cell receptor (beta chain) originates from a study of T cell repertoires in cytomegalovirus infection. This clonotype was seen only a few times. TCRdb itself ran the reads through MiXCR, one entry per CDR3 protein. The repertoire holds 600,000 to 800,000 distinct CDR3 sequences, with 20% to 30% as singletons. The germline V and J ends were trimmed by 1 base and 6 bases, with 21 bases remaining between them. Per germline, CDR1 SGHDN and CDR2 FVKESK. The CDR3 contains 17 residues. Sequenced: CD8+ T cells from PBMCs. The chain has TRBV14 and TRBJ1-2; maybe TRBD1 (5 bases). This TCR came from a human donor in good health (CMV status not recorded). Some clones in this sample may be carry-over from other donors' samples. The CDR3 reads CASSQGLLRWGGDGYTF. The CDR3 bases are TGTGCCAGCAGCCAAGGTCTCCTCAGGTGGGGGGGAGATGGCTACACCTTC.